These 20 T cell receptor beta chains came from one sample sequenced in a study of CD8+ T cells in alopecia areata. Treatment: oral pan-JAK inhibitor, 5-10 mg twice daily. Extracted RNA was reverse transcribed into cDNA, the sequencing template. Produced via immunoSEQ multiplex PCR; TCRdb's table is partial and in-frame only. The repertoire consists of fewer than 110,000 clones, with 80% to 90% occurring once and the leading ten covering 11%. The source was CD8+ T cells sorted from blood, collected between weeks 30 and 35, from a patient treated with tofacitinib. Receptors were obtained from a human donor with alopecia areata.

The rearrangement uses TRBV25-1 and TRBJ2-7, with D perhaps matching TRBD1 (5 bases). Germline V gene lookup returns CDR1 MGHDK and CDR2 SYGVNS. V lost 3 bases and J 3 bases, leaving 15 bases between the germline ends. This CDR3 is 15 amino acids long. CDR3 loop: CASSDPDSASYEQYF. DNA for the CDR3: TGTGCCAGCAGTGACCCCGACAGTGCAAGCTACGAGCAGTACTTC.

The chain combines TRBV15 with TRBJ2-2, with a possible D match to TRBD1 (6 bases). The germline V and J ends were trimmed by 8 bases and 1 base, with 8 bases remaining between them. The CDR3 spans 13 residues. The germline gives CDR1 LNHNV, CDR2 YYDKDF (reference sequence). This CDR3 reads CATAGENTGELFF. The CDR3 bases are TGTGCCACCGCAGGGGAGAACACCGGGGAGCTGTTTTTT.

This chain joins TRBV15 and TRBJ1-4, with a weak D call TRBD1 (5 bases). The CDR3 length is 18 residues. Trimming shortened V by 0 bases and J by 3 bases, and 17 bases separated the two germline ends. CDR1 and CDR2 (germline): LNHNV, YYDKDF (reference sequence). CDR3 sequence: CATSRDRIWGVANEKLFF. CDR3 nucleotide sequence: TGTGCCACCAGCAGAGATCGGATTTGGGGGGTGGCTAATGAAAAACTGTTTTTT.

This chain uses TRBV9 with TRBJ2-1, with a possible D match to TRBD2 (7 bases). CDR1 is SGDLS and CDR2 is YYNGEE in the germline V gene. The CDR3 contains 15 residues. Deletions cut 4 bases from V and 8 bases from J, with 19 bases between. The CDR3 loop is CASSSGGGSGYEQFF. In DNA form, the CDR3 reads TGTGCCAGCAGCTCTGGGGGCGGGAGTGGCTATGAGCAGTTCTTC.

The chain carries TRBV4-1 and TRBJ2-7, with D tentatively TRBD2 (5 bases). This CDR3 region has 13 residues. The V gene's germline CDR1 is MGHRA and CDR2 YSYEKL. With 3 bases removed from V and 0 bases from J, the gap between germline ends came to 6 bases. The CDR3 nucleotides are TGCGCCAGCAGCCAGACTATCTCCTACGAGCAGTACTTC. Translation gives CASSQTISYEQYF.

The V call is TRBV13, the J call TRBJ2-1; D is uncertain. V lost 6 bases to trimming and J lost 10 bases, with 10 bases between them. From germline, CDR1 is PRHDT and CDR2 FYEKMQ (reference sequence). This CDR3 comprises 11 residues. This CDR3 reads CASSYREEQFF. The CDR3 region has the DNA TGTGCCAGCAGTTACCGTGAGGAGCAGTTCTTC. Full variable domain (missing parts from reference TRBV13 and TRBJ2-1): AAGVIQSPRHLIKEKRETATLKCYPIPRHDTVYWYQQGPGQDPQFLISFYEKMQSDKGSIPDRFSAQQFSDYHSELNMSSLELGDSALYFCASSYREEQFFGPGTRLTVL.

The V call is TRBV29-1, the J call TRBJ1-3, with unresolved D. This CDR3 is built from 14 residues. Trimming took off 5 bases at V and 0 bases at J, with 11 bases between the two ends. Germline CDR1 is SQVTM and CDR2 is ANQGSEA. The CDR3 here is CSVSTAYSGNTIYF. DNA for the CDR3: TGCAGCGTTAGTACAGCTTACTCTGGAAACACCATATATTTT.

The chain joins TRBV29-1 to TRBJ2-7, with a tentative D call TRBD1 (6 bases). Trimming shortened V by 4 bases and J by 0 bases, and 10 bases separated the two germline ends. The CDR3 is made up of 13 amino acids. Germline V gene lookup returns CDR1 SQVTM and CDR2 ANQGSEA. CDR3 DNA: TGCAGCGTTGTAGGGGGTAACTCCTACGAGCAGTACTTC. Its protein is CSVVGGNSYEQYF.

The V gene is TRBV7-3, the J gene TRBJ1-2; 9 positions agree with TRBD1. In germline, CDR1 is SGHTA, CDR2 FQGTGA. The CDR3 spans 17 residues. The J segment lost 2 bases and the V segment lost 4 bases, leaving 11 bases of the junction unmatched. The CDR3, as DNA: TGTGCCAGCAGCTCCGCGACAAACAGGGGGCAGAACTATGGCTACACCTTC. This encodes CASSSATNRGQNYGYTF.

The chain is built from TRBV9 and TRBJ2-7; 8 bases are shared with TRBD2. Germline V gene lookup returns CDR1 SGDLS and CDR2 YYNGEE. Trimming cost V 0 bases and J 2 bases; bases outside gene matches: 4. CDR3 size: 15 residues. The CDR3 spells CASSVASGGTYEQYF. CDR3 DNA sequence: TGTGCCAGCAGCGTAGCCAGCGGGGGCACCTACGAGCAGTACTTC.

CDR3 nucleotide sequence: TGTGCCAGCAGCTGGACAGGGGAAGGTGGGGCCAACGTCCTGACTTTC. Protein: CASSWTGEGGANVLTF. The rearrangement joins TRBV7-9 to TRBJ2-6; TRBD1 agrees at 9 bases. Germline CDR1 is SEHNR and CDR2 is FQNEAQ (reference sequence). The CDR3 is 16 residues long. Trimming at V came to 4 bases and at J to 3 bases, leaving 4 bases not matched to a gene. The entire variable domain, with the rest obtained from reference TRBV7-9 and TRBJ2-6, is as follows: DTGVSQNPRHKITKRGQNVTFRCDPISEHNRLYWYRQTLGQGPEFLTYFQNEAQLEKSRLLSDRFSAERPKGSFSTLEIQRTEQGDSAMYLCASSWTGEGGANVLTFGAGSRLTVL.

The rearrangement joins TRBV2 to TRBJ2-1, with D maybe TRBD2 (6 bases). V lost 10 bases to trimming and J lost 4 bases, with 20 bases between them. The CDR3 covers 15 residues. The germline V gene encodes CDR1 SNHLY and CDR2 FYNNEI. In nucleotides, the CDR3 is TGTGCCACCCAGAGCCCCGGGACTGTTTACAATGAGCAGTTCTTC. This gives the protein CATQSPGTVYNEQFF.

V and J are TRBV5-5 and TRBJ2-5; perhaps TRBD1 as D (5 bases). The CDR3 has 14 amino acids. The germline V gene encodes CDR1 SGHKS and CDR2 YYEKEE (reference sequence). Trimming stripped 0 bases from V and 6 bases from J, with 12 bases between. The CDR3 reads CASSLGQGRKTQYF. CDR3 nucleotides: TGTGCCAGCAGCTTGGGTCAGGGTCGGAAGACCCAGTACTTC.

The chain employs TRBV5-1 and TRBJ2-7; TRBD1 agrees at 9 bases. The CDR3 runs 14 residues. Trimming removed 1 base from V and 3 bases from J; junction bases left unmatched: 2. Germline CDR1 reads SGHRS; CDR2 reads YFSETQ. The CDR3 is CASSLRTGDYEQYF. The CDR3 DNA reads TGCGCCAGCAGCTTGAGGACAGGGGACTACGAGCAGTACTTC.

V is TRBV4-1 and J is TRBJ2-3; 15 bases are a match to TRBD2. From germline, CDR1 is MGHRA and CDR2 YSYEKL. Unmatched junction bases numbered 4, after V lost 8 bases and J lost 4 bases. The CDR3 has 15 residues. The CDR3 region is CASGLAGGFPDTQYF. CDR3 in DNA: TGCGCCAGCGGACTAGCGGGAGGGTTCCCAGATACGCAGTATTTT.

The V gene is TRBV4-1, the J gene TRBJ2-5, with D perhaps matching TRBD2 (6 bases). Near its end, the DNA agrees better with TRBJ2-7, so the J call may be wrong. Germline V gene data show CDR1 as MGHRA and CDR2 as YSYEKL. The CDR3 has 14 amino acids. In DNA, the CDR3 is TGCGCCAGCAGCCAAGCGGAGGGATCCTACGAGCAGTACTTC. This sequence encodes CASSQAEGSYEQYF.

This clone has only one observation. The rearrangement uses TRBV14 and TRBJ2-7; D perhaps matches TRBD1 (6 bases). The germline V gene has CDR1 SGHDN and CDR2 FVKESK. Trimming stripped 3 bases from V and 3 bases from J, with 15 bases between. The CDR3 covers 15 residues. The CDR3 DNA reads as TGTGCCAGCAGCCATGGATGGGACACTTACTACGAGCAGTACTTC. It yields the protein CASSHGWDTYYEQYF.

CDR3 residues: CASSGHFPNTEAFF. CDR3 in DNA: TGTGCCAGCAGTGGTCACTTCCCGAACACTGAAGCTTTCTTT. This chain links TRBV25-1 with TRBJ1-1, with D unclear. CDR3 length equals 14 residues. V was trimmed by 4 bases and J by 1 base, leaving 10 bases between them. Germline CDR1 MGHDK, CDR2 SYGVNS.

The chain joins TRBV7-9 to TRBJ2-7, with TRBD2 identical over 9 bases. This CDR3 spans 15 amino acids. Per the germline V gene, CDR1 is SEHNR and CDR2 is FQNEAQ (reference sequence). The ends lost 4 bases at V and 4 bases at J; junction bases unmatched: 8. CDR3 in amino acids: CASSSPGLASYEQYF. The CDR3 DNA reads TGTGCCAGCAGCTCGCCTGGACTAGCGTCGTACGAGCAGTACTTC. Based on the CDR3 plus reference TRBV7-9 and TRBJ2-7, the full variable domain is DTGVSQNPRHKITKRGQNVTFRCDPISEHNRLYWYRQTLGQGPEFLTYFQNEAQLEKSRLLSDRFSAERPKGSFSTLEIQRTEQGDSAMYLCASSSPGLASYEQYFGPGTRLTVT.

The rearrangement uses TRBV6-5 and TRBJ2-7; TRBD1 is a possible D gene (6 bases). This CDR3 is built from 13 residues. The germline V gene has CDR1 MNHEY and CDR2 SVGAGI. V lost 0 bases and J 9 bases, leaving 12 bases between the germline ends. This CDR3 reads CASSYSMEQGQYF. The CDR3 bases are TGTGCCAGCAGTTACTCGATGGAACAGGGGCAGTACTTC.